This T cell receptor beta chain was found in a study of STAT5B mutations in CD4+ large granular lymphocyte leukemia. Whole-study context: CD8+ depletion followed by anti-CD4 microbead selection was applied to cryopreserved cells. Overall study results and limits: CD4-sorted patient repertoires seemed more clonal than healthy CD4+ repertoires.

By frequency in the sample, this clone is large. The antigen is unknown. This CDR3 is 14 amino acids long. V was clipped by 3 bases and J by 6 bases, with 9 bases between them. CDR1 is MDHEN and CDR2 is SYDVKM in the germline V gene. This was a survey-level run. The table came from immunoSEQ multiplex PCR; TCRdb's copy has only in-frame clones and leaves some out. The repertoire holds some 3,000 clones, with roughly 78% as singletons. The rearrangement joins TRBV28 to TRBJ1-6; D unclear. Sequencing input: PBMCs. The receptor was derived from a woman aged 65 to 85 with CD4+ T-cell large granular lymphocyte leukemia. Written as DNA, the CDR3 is TGTGCCAGCAGTTTCGAGGGAGGTAATTCACCCCTCCACTTT. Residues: CASSFEGGNSPLHF.